The clone carrying this TCR beta chain was seen many times. Its antigen is not identified. At one end, the junction sequence differs from germline, possibly due to a read error. Distinct nucleotide sequences in the sample also encode this CDR3. The source of the sample is a study of T cells after posttransplantation cyclophosphamide. Busulfan-fludarabine conditioning, marrow transplant, and cyclophosphamide on days +3 and +4 were administered. Sequencing used immunoSEQ multiplex PCR; TCRdb keeps in-frame clones, though not all of them. The sample offers about 14,000 clones and no singletons, the top ten holding more than 20%. The length of the CDR3 is 14 residues. CDR1 is SEHNR, CDR2 FQNEAQ, per germline (reference sequence). Study results and limitations: Tissue-infiltrating T cells from skin or gut overlapped little with blood T cells.

The sample here was PBMCs, taken 1162 days after allogeneic stem cell transplant with posttransplant cyclophosphamide. This clonotype was sampled from a female patient aged 35 to 55 who received an allogeneic stem cell transplant from a related donor, was CMV-positive, and had no GVHD. Some of the T cells might come from the graft donor. The chain is built from TRBV7-9 and TRBJ2-7; TRBD2 agrees at 9 bases. The CDR3 region is CASSSSSGAHEQYF. In DNA, the CDR3 is TGTGCCAGCAGCTCTTCTAGCGGGGCCCACGAGCAGTACTTT. Full variable domain (outside the CDR3, taken from reference TRBV7-9 and TRBJ2-7): DTGVSQNPRHKITKRGQNVTFRCDPISEHNRLYWYRQTLGQGPEFLTYFQNEAQLEKSRLLSDRFSAERPKGSFSTLEIQRTEQGDSAMYLCASSSSSGAHEQYFGPGTRLTVT.